The clone carrying this T cell receptor beta chain has at least ten counts. J gave up 8 bases and V 7 bases, and 16 bases lay outside the gene matches. This CDR3 spans 16 amino acids. Germline V gene data show CDR1 as MNHNS and CDR2 as SASEGT. In making diagnoses, clinical symptoms, serum thyroxine and TRAb, thyroid ultrasound and orbital computed tomography were all used. The sample is drawn from a study of T cells in Graves' hyperthyroidism and ophthalmopathy. It was RNA transcripts that yielded the amplified TCR beta CDR3 regions. During a first-round RT-PCR of the TCR CDR3, the HTBI primer set was used. TCRdb re-analysed the multiplex PCR reads in MiXCR, keeping a single row per CDR3 protein. The sample consists of 620,000 or so distinct CDR3 sequences, around 13% of them appearing once.

The TCR sequence derives from a woman between 50 and 59 years old with Graves' ophthalmopathy. The source material was blood. The chain couples TRBV6-1 to TRBJ2-1; 8 bases are shared with TRBD1. CDR3: CASIPGGVPIFDEQFF. The CDR3 DNA follows: TGTGCCAGCATTCCAGGGGGCGTCCCTATTTTCGATGAGCAGTTCTTC.